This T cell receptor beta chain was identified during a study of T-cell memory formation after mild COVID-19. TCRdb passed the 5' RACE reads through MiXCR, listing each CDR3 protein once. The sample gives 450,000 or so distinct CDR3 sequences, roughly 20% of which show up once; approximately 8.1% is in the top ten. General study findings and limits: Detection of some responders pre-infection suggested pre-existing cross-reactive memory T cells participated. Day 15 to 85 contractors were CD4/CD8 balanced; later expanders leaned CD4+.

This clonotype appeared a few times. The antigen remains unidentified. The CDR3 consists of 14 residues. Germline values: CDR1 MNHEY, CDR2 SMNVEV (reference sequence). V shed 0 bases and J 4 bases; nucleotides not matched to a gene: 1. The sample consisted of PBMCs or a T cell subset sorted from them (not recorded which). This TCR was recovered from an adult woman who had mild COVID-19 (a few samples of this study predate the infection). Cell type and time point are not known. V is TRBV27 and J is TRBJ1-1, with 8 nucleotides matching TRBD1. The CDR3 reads CASSLSTGGTEAFF. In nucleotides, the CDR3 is TGTGCCAGCAGTTTATCTACAGGGGGCACTGAAGCTTTCTTT.